This passage covers 22 T cell receptor beta chains from one sample sequenced in a study of Ad26.COV2.S vaccination and SARS-CoV-2 variants. Here immunoSEQ multiplex PCR was the method, and the copy in TCRdb shows in-frame clones only, minus some. The sample carries over 110,000 clones, around 86% recorded once. Specimen: peripheral blood, collected after recovery from COVID-19. The receptors here all came from a human donor who had recovered from COVID-19.

This clone appeared a few times. CDR3 loop: CASSRDSPAEAFF. CDR3 DNA sequence: TGTGCCAGCAGCCGGGACTCTCCTGCTGAAGCTTTCTTT. The gene calls are TRBV13 and TRBJ1-1; tentatively, D is TRBD1 (5 bases). The CDR3 spans 13 residues. In germline, CDR1 is PRHDT, CDR2 FYEKMQ (reference sequence). With 5 bases removed from V and 6 bases from J, the gap between germline ends came to 13 bases.

The CDR3 DNA follows: TGTGCCAGCAGCTTAGATAGCACAGATACGCAGTATTTT. This sequence encodes CASSLDSTDTQYF. The rearrangement joins TRBV7-8 to TRBJ2-3; D is uncertain. Germline V lookup: CDR1 SGHVS, CDR2 FQNEAQ. The V gene lost 1 base and the J gene lost 0 bases, with 2 bases spanning the gap. The CDR3 sequence is 13 residues long.

The CDR3 spells CATSRDRRESGLGGNQPQHF. In DNA, the CDR3 is TGTGCCACCAGCAGAGATCGGAGGGAATCGGGATTGGGAGGCAATCAGCCCCAGCATTTT. V gene TRBV15 combines with J gene TRBJ1-5; D is undetermined. Germline V lookup: CDR1 LNHNV, CDR2 YYDKDF (reference sequence). The CDR3 spans 20 residues. Deletions cut 0 bases from V and 2 bases from J, with 23 bases between.

V and J are TRBV11-2 and TRBJ2-7, with 8 nucleotides matching TRBD2. CDR1 is SGHAT, CDR2 FQNNGV, per germline. CDR3 size: 15 residues. J gave up 0 bases and V 6 bases, and 7 bases lay outside the gene matches. CDR3: CASRPFREGSYEQYF. The CDR3 DNA reads as TGTGCCAGCAGACCCTTTCGGGAGGGCTCCTACGAGCAGTACTTC.

The V and J genes are TRBV30 and TRBJ1-1; D possibly corresponds to TRBD1 (5 bases). In germline, CDR1 is GTSNPN, CDR2 SVGIG (reference sequence). Between the trimmed V and J ends, which lost 5 bases and 3 bases, there was a span of 7 bases. The CDR3 length is 11 residues. CDR3 DNA sequence: TGTGCCTGGGGGACGGACACTGAAGCTTTCTTT. Residues: CAWGTDTEAFF.

This rearrangement joins TRBV5-6 to TRBJ2-5; a weak D match, TRBD1 (5 bases). The CDR3 covers 14 residues. V was cut by 1 base and J by 5 bases, with 12 bases left in between. CDR1 is SGHDT and CDR2 is YYEEEE in the germline V gene. CDR3 DNA: TGTGCCAGCAGCTTGTATCCAGGGTGGGAGACCCAGTACTTC. This translates into CASSLYPGWETQYF.

The J gene is TRBJ2-7, the V gene TRBV18, with 7 bases lining up with TRBD1. CDR3 length: 14 amino acids. Germline CDR1 and CDR2: KGHSH and LQKENI. V was pared by 3 bases and J by 1 base, with 3 bases of the junction left unmatched. The CDR3 DNA reads as TGTGCCAGCTCACCGACAGGGTTATCCTACGAGCAGTACTTC. Translated, it gives CASSPTGLSYEQYF.

This chain uses TRBV14 with TRBJ2-3; D not certain. This CDR3 spans 15 amino acids. Trimming took off 2 bases at V and 0 bases at J, with 9 bases between the two ends. In germline, CDR1 is SGHDN, CDR2 FVKESK. The chain's CDR3 is CASSQRLPSTDTQYF. In nucleotides, the CDR3 is TGTGCCAGCAGCCAAAGGTTACCTAGCACAGATACGCAGTATTTT.

This rearrangement joins TRBV10-3 to TRBJ1-1; D is unclear. The CDR3 totals 12 residues. Trimming took 2 bases from V and 1 from J, leaving 2 bases between them. Per germline, CDR1 ENHRY and CDR2 SYGVKD. The CDR3 DNA reads TGTGCCATCAGTGAGGGGAACACTGAAGCTTTCTTT. Residues: CAISEGNTEAFF.

This chain connects TRBV28 to TRBJ1-2, with D unresolved. Germline V gives CDR1 MDHEN, CDR2 SYDVKM. This CDR3 has 14 residues. Trimming left V 3 bases short and J 8 bases short, with 16 bases between. CDR3 sequence (DNA): TGTGCCAGCAGTTTCAGAGAGGGCGTCGGAGGCTACACCTTC. Residues: CASSFREGVGGYTF.

This chain joins TRBV9 and TRBJ1-4; TRBD1 matches at 7 bases. The trim removed 4 bases at V and 5 bases at J, leaving 8 bases unmatched. The CDR3 extends over 15 amino acids. CDR1 SGDLS and CDR2 YYNGEE come from the germline V gene. In DNA form, the CDR3 reads TGTGCCAGCAGCCCTCGGACAGGACAAAATGAAAAACTGTTTTTT. Translated, it gives CASSPRTGQNEKLFF.

V usage is TRBV6-2 or TRBV6-3 and J usage is TRBJ2-1; a weak D match, TRBD2 (5 bases). Deletions cut 0 bases from V and 6 bases from J, with 6 bases between. This CDR3 has 13 residues. Germline CDR1 and CDR2: MNHEY and SVGEGT. The CDR3 sequence: CASSYSDFNEQFF. CDR3 DNA: TGTGCCAGCAGTTACTCGGACTTCAATGAGCAGTTCTTC.

J is TRBJ2-5 and V is TRBV18; D remains unclear. Looked up from germline, CDR1 is KGHSH and CDR2 is LQKENI. CDR3 length: 13 amino acids. V was clipped by 7 bases and J by 1 base, with 10 bases between them. CDR3 region: CASFDGAQETQYF. DNA for the CDR3: TGTGCCAGCTTCGACGGAGCCCAAGAGACCCAGTACTTC.

The sample holds one count of this clone. This chain links TRBV7-2 with TRBJ2-5; D remains ambiguous. V was pared by 1 base and J by 5 bases, with 11 bases between. The CDR3 covers 14 residues. Germline CDR1 SGHTA, CDR2 FQGNSA. The CDR3, as DNA: TGTGCCAGCAGCTTAGTTAAATTTGGGGAGACCCAGTACTTC. This encodes CASSLVKFGETQYF.

The genes are TRBV6-6 and TRBJ1-2, with a weak D call TRBD1 (6 bases). The CDR3 contains 15 residues. The germline V gene encodes CDR1 MNHNY and CDR2 SVGAGI (reference sequence). Trimming shortened V by 6 bases and J by 1 base, and 15 bases separated the two germline ends. For the CDR3, the DNA is TGTGCCAGCAGACCCCTCGAGGGGGGTAACTATGGCTACACCTTC. This codes for CASRPLEGGNYGYTF.

The V and J genes are TRBV2 and TRBJ1-1; possible D gene TRBD1, 6 bases. V was cut by 6 bases and J by 3 bases, with 20 bases left in between. This CDR3 has 16 amino acids. The germline V gene encodes CDR1 SNHLY and CDR2 FYNNEI. The CDR3 is CASRGQGSRSHTEAFF. Written as DNA, the CDR3 is TGTGCCAGCAGGGGGCAGGGGTCCCGCTCTCACACTGAAGCTTTCTTT.

The CDR3 nucleotides read TGTGCCAGCAGCCCCCTGGCAGATGGCTACACCTTC. Translated: CASSPLADGYTF. The chain recombines TRBV11-2 with TRBJ1-2; no firm D call. Trimming shortened V by 5 bases and J by 6 bases, and 10 bases separated the two germline ends. The CDR3 is 12 residues long. CDR1 SGHAT and CDR2 FQNNGV come from the germline V gene.

The rearrangement links TRBV4-1 to TRBJ1-2; TRBD1 might be the D (5 bases). CDR1 is MGHRA and CDR2 is YSYEKL in the germline V gene. The CDR3 spans 14 residues. Deletions cut 0 bases from V and 8 bases from J, with 13 bases between. CDR3 loop: CASSQDTGGTGYTF. CDR3 DNA sequence: TGCGCCAGCAGCCAAGATACGGGGGGGACGGGCTACACCTTC.

The chain links TRBV11-3 to TRBJ2-1; D is ambiguous. This CDR3 comprises 12 residues. The germline CDR1 and CDR2 sequences are SGHNT and YENEEA. V was clipped by 1 base and J by 7 bases, with 5 bases between them. CDR3 in amino acids: CASSLARNEQFF. In DNA form, the CDR3 reads TGTGCCAGCAGCTTAGCCAGGAATGAGCAGTTCTTC.

In this sample, this clone turned up a few times. The CDR3 protein is CASSYSTSGEVDEQFF. The DNA for the CDR3 is TGTGCCAGCAGTTACTCGACCAGCGGGGAGGTCGATGAGCAGTTCTTC. The chain employs TRBV6-2 or TRBV6-3 and TRBJ2-1, with 7 nucleotides matching TRBD2. The trim removed 0 bases at V and 8 bases at J, leaving 10 bases unmatched. This CDR3 comprises 16 residues. The germline V gene has CDR1 MNHEY and CDR2 SVGEGT.

The genes are TRBV18 and TRBJ1-2, with D perhaps matching TRBD1 (5 bases). The CDR3 contains 13 residues. V lost 4 bases and J 4 bases, leaving 10 bases between the germline ends. Germline lookup yields CDR1 KGHSH and CDR2 LQKENI. The CDR3 is CASSLDRSYGYTF. The CDR3 DNA follows: TGTGCCAGCTCACTCGACAGAAGCTATGGCTACACCTTC.

The rearrangement links TRBV29-1 to TRBJ1-2, with D hard to call. CDR1 and CDR2 (germline): SQVTM, ANQGSEA. The V end lost 3 bases, the J end lost 11 bases, and 7 bases lay between the germline ends. This CDR3 is built from 9 residues. CDR3 bases: TGCAGCGTTGATGCCGGGTACACCTTC. Protein: CSVDAGYTF.